Following are 22 T cell receptor beta chains from one sample sequenced in a study of molecular identifiers for immune sequencing clone quantification. TCRdb re-analysed the PCR reads in MiXCR, keeping a single row per CDR3 protein. The data contain about half a million distinct CDR3 sequences, about a fifth of them singletons. The material sequenced was naive CD8+ T cells from blood, with Jurkat cell RNA spiked in. Subset specified: FACS-sorted CD8+CD4-CCR7+CD45RA+ naive T cells. The receptors were gathered from a human donor in good health. Some libraries in this study had Jurkat cell RNA spiked in.

This clonotype was picked up many times. This chain uses TRBV6-6 with TRBJ2-3; D might be TRBD1 (6 bases). The length of the CDR3 is 14 residues. CDR1 and CDR2 from the germline V gene are MNHNY and SVGAGI (reference sequence). Trimming shortened V by 2 bases and J by 1 base, and 7 bases separated the two germline ends. CDR3 amino acids: CASSYGGGTDTQYF. CDR3 nucleotide sequence: TGTGCCAGCAGTTACGGGGGCGGCACAGATACGCAGTATTTT.

V usage is TRBV4-3 and J usage is TRBJ2-2; a possible D gene is TRBD2 (7 bases). V gave up 0 bases and J gave up 7 bases, with 18 bases separating them. From germline, CDR1 is LGHNA and CDR2 YSLEER. The CDR3 length is 17 residues. The CDR3 is CASSQDWGGLWGGELFF. The CDR3 DNA reads TGCGCCAGCAGCCAAGATTGGGGGGGCCTCTGGGGCGGGGAGCTGTTTTTT.

A remark on this clonotype: With a much larger clone just one base away, this may be a read error. The chain joins TRBV5-1 to TRBJ2-5; 7 bases are shared with TRBD2. The V gene's germline CDR1 is SGHRS and CDR2 YFSETQ. This CDR3 is built from 15 residues. CDR3 sequence (DNA): TGCGCCAGCAGCTTAGTCCGGGATCGGGGGGAGACCCGGTACTTC. This sequence encodes CASSLVRDRGETRYF.

The chain joins TRBV6-5 to TRBJ2-2, with D unresolved. This CDR3 has 19 amino acids. Germline V gene data show CDR1 as MNHEY and CDR2 as SVGAGI. V shed 0 bases and J shed 0 bases, with 17 bases lying between them. The chain's CDR3 is CASSYSRRNEYSNTGELFF. DNA for the CDR3: TGTGCCAGCAGTTACTCGAGACGAAATGAATACTCGAACACCGGGGAGCTGTTTTTT.

This clonotype was recorded many times. V is TRBV7-9 and J is TRBJ2-7; perhaps TRBD2 as D (6 bases). The CDR3 is made up of 12 amino acids. The V end was cut by 4 bases, the J end by 2 bases, with 6 bases between. Germline values: CDR1 SEHNR, CDR2 FQNEAQ (reference sequence). CDR3 sequence (DNA): TGTGCCAGCAGCTCGGGAGCCTACGAGCAGTACTTC. Residues: CASSSGAYEQYF.

J is TRBJ2-2 and V is TRBV15; D uncertain. The CDR3 runs to 18 residues. Trimming took off 3 bases at V and 2 bases at J, with 19 bases between the two ends. Germline loops: CDR1 LNHNV, CDR2 YYDKDF (reference sequence). The CDR3 reads CATSSLTESALNTGELFF. In DNA form, the CDR3 reads TGTGCCACCAGCAGCCTGACTGAGTCCGCGCTAAACACCGGGGAGCTGTTTTTT.

The gene calls are TRBV4-2 and TRBJ2-7, with D maybe TRBD2 (6 bases). The CDR3 extends over 16 amino acids. Per germline, CDR1 LGHNA and CDR2 YNFKEQ. Trimming stripped 4 bases from V and 0 bases from J, with 16 bases between. The CDR3 DNA follows: TGTGCCAGCAGCCCTCGTATAGCGGAAAACTCCTACGAGCAGTACTTC. Protein: CASSPRIAENSYEQYF.

This clonotype turned up a few times. The CDR3 bases are TGTGCCAGCAGTGATGTCTATGGCTACACCTTC. Protein sequence: CASSDVYGYTF. The J gene is TRBJ1-2, the V gene TRBV6-4; D remains ambiguous. CDR3 length: 11 amino acids. The ends were cut back, 3 bases at V and 4 bases at J, with 3 bases in the middle. The germline V gene encodes CDR1 MRHNA and CDR2 SNTAGT.

This clonotype was counted a few times. V is TRBV19 and J is TRBJ2-1; tentative D call: TRBD1 (8 bases). The CDR3 loop spans 18 amino acids. V gave up 1 base and J gave up 6 bases, with 22 bases separating them. Germline V gene data show CDR1 as LNHDA and CDR2 as SQIVND (reference sequence). CDR3 in amino acids: CASSIARGGDRWGNEQFF. For the CDR3, the DNA is TGTGCCAGTAGTATAGCTAGGGGAGGGGACAGGTGGGGCAATGAGCAGTTCTTC.

The rearrangement links TRBV4-3 to TRBJ1-1; weak D call: TRBD1 (5 bases). The CDR3 totals 14 residues. Germline lookup yields CDR1 LGHNA and CDR2 YSLEER. V was pared by 0 bases and J by 3 bases, with 8 bases between. The CDR3: CASSQDRVYTEAFF. CDR3 nucleotides: TGCGCCAGCAGCCAAGACAGGGTTTACACTGAAGCTTTCTTT.

The CDR3 sequence: CASSMGGARYNEQFF. DNA of the CDR3: TGTGCCAGTAGTATGGGGGGGGCCAGATACAATGAGCAGTTCTTC. The chain carries TRBV19 and TRBJ2-1; a possible D gene is TRBD2 (7 bases). The germline CDR1 and CDR2 sequences are LNHDA and SQIVND (reference sequence). V was shortened by 3 bases and J by 4 bases, with 13 bases between the two germline ends. The CDR3 consists of 15 residues.

For this clonotype: It may be a read error: a sequence one base away is much more abundant. The chain carries TRBV28 and TRBJ2-7; D unresolved. Germline V gene sequence: CDR1 MDHEN, CDR2 SYDVKM. V gave up 2 bases and J gave up 2 bases, with 10 bases separating them. This CDR3 contains 14 residues. CDR3 bases: TGTGCCAGCAGTTTACCGGGTACCACCTACGAGCAGTACTTC. This sequence encodes CASSLPGTTYEQYF.

This clonotype has more than one count but fewer than ten. V usage is TRBV7-2 and J usage is TRBJ1-1, with D possibly matching TRBD1 (6 bases). The CDR3 contains 15 residues. Per germline, CDR1 SGHTA and CDR2 FQGNSA. Trimming removed 1 base from V and 4 bases from J, with 13 bases in between. The CDR3: CASSLVLGGGTEAFF. The CDR3 DNA follows: TGTGCCAGCAGCTTAGTCCTTGGAGGGGGCACTGAAGCTTTCTTT.

This clonotype was seen only a few times. The rearrangement links TRBV2 to TRBJ1-1; possible D gene TRBD1, 5 bases. The CDR3 has 16 residues. The germline V gene has CDR1 SNHLY and CDR2 FYNNEI. V lost 7 bases and J 1 base, leaving 19 bases between the germline ends. In nucleotides, the CDR3 is TGTGCCAGCACCGTCTTTCCTGGAGGGACGAACACTGAAGCTTTCTTT. Translating gives CASTVFPGGTNTEAFF.

This clonotype showed up just a few times. The chain combines TRBV6-1 with TRBJ2-3; the match to TRBD2 covers 11 bases. CDR3 length: 15 residues. The germline V gene has CDR1 MNHNS and CDR2 SASEGT. Trimming removed 10 bases from V and 4 bases from J; junction bases left unmatched: 10. CDR3 in DNA: TGTGCCATCCCCTTTAGCGGGAGGGCCGCAGATACGCAGTATTTT. Translated, it gives CAIPFSGRAADTQYF.

The rearrangement links TRBV15 to TRBJ2-7; D possibly matches TRBD1 or TRBD2 (5 bases each). Germline V CDR1 and CDR2: LNHNV, YYDKDF (reference sequence). The CDR3 loop spans 13 amino acids. V shed 0 bases and J shed 6 bases, with 9 bases lying between them. CDR3 coding DNA: TGTGCCACCAGCAGAGATAGTGGGGGCGAGCAGTACTTC. It encodes CATSRDSGGEQYF.

This clonotype turned up a few times. The gene calls are TRBV9 and TRBJ1-5; D possibly corresponds to TRBD1 (6 bases). The CDR3 extends over 14 amino acids. Germline V gene sequence: CDR1 SGDLS, CDR2 YYNGEE. Trimming left V 0 bases short and J 5 bases short, with 9 bases between. CDR3 protein: CASSVADSHQPQHF. The CDR3 DNA is TGTGCCAGCAGCGTAGCGGACAGCCATCAGCCCCAGCATTTT.

Ten or more counts support this clonotype. The chain joins TRBV7-6 to TRBJ2-7; no firm D call. The length of the CDR3 is 14 residues. Trimming cost V 2 bases and J 4 bases, with 12 bases left between them. CDR1 is SGHVS and CDR2 is FNYEAQ in the germline V gene. CDR3 residues: CASSLLGPGYEQYF. DNA for the CDR3: TGTGCCAGCAGCTTACTGGGTCCTGGGTACGAGCAGTACTTC.

This clonotype was observed many times. The genes are TRBV20-1 and TRBJ2-7, with 8 bases that match TRBD1. The CDR3 is 15 residues long. The germline CDR1 and CDR2 sequences are DFQATT and SNEGSKA (reference sequence). Trimming at V came to 3 bases and at J to 4 bases, leaving 11 bases not matched to a gene. CDR3 coding DNA: TGCAGTGCTAGCGATGTTGACAGGGGCCCATACGAGCAGTACTTC. It codes for CSASDVDRGPYEQYF.

The table lists this clonotype with a few counts. This sequence joins TRBV20-1 and TRBJ2-3, with TRBD2 identical over 8 bases. Germline values: CDR1 DFQATT, CDR2 SNEGSKA (reference sequence). The CDR3 runs 13 residues. Germline trimming cut 3 bases from V and 6 bases from J; bases unmatched to any gene: 5. CDR3 bases: TGCAGTGCTAGGCCGGGAGGGCAGGATACGCAGTATTTT. Its protein product is CSARPGGQDTQYF.

Many counts were recorded for this clonotype. CDR3 loop: CASSAGNTEAFF. CDR3 DNA sequence: TGTGCCAGCAGTGCAGGGAACACTGAAGCTTTCTTT. The chain combines TRBV2 with TRBJ1-1; D is uncertain. This CDR3 is built from 12 residues. Germline V gene sequence: CDR1 SNHLY, CDR2 FYNNEI. V lost 4 bases and J lost 1, with 4 bases in between.

In its sample, this clonotype was seen a few times. The chain joins TRBV6-2 or TRBV6-3 to TRBJ2-2; D is tentatively TRBD1 or TRBD2 (5 bases each). The length of the CDR3 is 18 residues. V was trimmed by 6 bases and J by 1 base, leaving 21 bases between them. Germline V gene data show CDR1 as MNHEY and CDR2 as SVGEGT. For the CDR3, the DNA is TGTGCCAGCAGGATTTCATTCGGGACCGTAAAGAACACCGGGGAGCTGTTTTTT. It specifies CASRISFGTVKNTGELFF.